The T cell receptor (beta chain) under discussion was sequenced for a study of beta chain features in type 1 diabetes. Broader study findings: Shortening that was moderate but significant affected the TCRB CDR3s of Type 1 diabetes patients in all four CD4+ subsets.

Germline V CDR1 and CDR2: SEHNR, FQNEAQ (reference sequence). CDR3 size: 14 residues. V lost 6 bases to trimming and J lost 6 bases, with 17 bases between them. Sequencing targeted expressed TCRB transcripts, as all isolated RNA had been reverse transcribed. Data came from immunoSEQ multiplex PCR; TCRdb stores just in-frame clones and leaves some out. The sample records hundreds of thousands of clones, 13% being singletons. This clone appeared a few times. No antigen is known for it. The receptor was derived from a man younger than 35 with type 1 diabetes. Sequencing was carried out using naive CD4+ T cells from blood. This chain links TRBV7-9 with TRBJ1-1, with D possibly matching TRBD1 (5 bases). CDR3 coding DNA: TGTGCCAGCAGTCAAATGGGGGAAGGTGCTGAAGCTTTCTTT. Protein product: CASSQMGEGAEAFF.